What follows describes a single T cell receptor beta chain. Its specificity is not known. CDR1 and CDR2 (germline): KGHSH, LQKENI. This CDR3 is 17 amino acids long. V shed 2 bases, J shed 0 bases, and the junction held 9 bases outside the gene matches. 60 Vbeta and 13 Jbeta primers were used in PCR. Profiling relied on immunoSEQ multiplex PCR, and the TCRdb table lists in-frame clones only, not all of them. This sample has some 180,000 clones; approximately 80% occur once, and the top ten carry around 1.4%. This sample is drawn from a study of cytomegalovirus exposure and HLA in healthy donors. General study points: There were about 160 TCR beta chains listed as cytomegalovirus-associated. Later analysis reportedly placed an Asian-associated ancestry cluster below the approximately 730-donor mean in N-insertions.

The clonotype comes from a girl aged 5-17 years in good health and CMV-seropositive. The rearrangement joins TRBV18 to TRBJ1-1; 7 nucleotides line up with TRBD1. The sequencing input was PBMCs. CDR3 in amino acids: CASSPARQGIMNTEAFF. CDR3 nucleotide sequence: TGTGCCAGCTCACCAGCCCGACAGGGTATCATGAACACTGAAGCTTTCTTT.